Each of the 24 T cell receptor beta chains below was sequenced from the same sample in a study of OX40 agonist ivuxolimab in advanced cancers. Receptor amplification or capture employed the immunoSEQ multiplex PCR assay. TCRdb holds this immuneACCESS table with in-frame rearrangements only. Some clones are missing; in checked studies, unresolved V genes explain under half, and the rest has no known cause. Here the sample has 100,000 to 150,000 clones; over 85% occur a single time. The top ten hold about 0.14% of the sample. This specimen was CD4+ or CD8+ T cells sorted from blood, taken in a trial of the OX40 agonist ivuxolimab. These receptors came from an adult with an advanced solid tumor such as melanoma, head and neck, liver or kidney cancer.

The J gene is TRBJ2-1, the V gene TRBV11-2, with TRBD2 matching 7 bases. CDR1 SGHAT and CDR2 FQNNGV come from the germline V gene. V was pared by 5 bases and J by 6 bases, with 10 bases of the junction left unmatched. The CDR3 has 15 residues. The CDR3 region is CASSPTSRPTNEQFF. DNA of the CDR3: TGTGCCAGCAGCCCGACTAGCCGCCCTACCAATGAGCAGTTCTTC.

This chain links TRBV19 with TRBJ2-7, with 9 bases that match TRBD1. The germline gives CDR1 LNHDA, CDR2 SQIVND (reference sequence). The CDR3 length is 15 residues. V trimming: 7 bases; J trimming: 3 bases; junction bases outside the gene matches: 10. The CDR3 spells CASTNLTGGFYEQYF. For the CDR3, the DNA is TGTGCCAGTACCAACTTGACAGGGGGTTTCTACGAGCAGTACTTC.

The chain couples TRBV18 to TRBJ2-6, with D unresolved. Trimming took 3 bases from V and 0 from J, leaving 3 bases between them. CDR1 KGHSH and CDR2 LQKENI come from the germline V gene. The CDR3 has 14 residues. The CDR3 here is CASSPSSGANVLTF. CDR3 nucleotide sequence: TGTGCCAGCTCACCCAGCTCTGGGGCCAACGTCCTGACTTTC.

The gene calls are TRBV7-9 and TRBJ1-2; perhaps TRBD1 as D (6 bases). With 5 bases removed from V and 4 bases from J, the gap between germline ends came to 11 bases. Germline V gene data show CDR1 as SEHNR and CDR2 as FQNEAQ (reference sequence). The CDR3 is 13 amino acids. CDR3 amino acids: CASSTQQGYGYTF. In DNA, the CDR3 is TGTGCCAGCAGCACCCAACAGGGCTATGGCTACACCTTC.

A single count supports this clone. The same CDR3 can be traced to other DNA sequences in this sample. The chain uses TRBV5-1 and TRBJ2-5; D is unclear. In germline, CDR1 is SGHRS, CDR2 YFSETQ. Trimming shortened V by 0 bases and J by 5 bases, and 5 bases separated the two germline ends. The CDR3 runs 12 residues. CDR3 sequence reads: CASSLGLETQYF. As DNA, the CDR3 is TGCGCCAGCAGCTTGGGGCTGGAGACCCAGTACTTC.

The rearrangement joins TRBV7-7 to TRBJ2-3, with a possible D match to TRBD2 (5 bases). Deletions cut 0 bases from V and 4 bases from J, with 5 bases between. Germline V gene data show CDR1 as SSHAT and CDR2 as FNYEAQ (reference sequence). This CDR3 is built from 13 residues. The CDR3 reads CASSLAGADTQYF. CDR3 bases: TGTGCCAGCAGCTTAGCCGGGGCAGATACGCAGTATTTT. The whole variable domain, remainder taken from reference TRBV7-7 and TRBJ2-3, is GAGVSQSPRYKVTKRGQDVTLRCDPISSHATLYWYQQALGQGPEFLTYFNYEAQPDKSGLPSDRFSAERPEGSISTLTIQRTEQRDSAMYRCASSLAGADTQYFGPGTRLTVL.

J is TRBJ1-1 and V is TRBV6-4, with no clear D. The germline CDR1 and CDR2 sequences are MRHNA and SNTAGT. Trimming cost V 2 bases and J 1 base, with 5 bases left between them. The CDR3 spans 13 residues. CDR3 bases: TGTGCCAGCAGTGACGACTCGAACACTGAAGCTTTCTTT. Translation gives CASSDDSNTEAFF.

This CDR3 reads CASTRSSYNSPLHF. The CDR3 region has the DNA TGTGCCAGCACCCGAAGCTCCTATAATTCACCCCTCCACTTT. The chain has TRBV6-5 and TRBJ1-6, with D uncertain. CDR3 length: 14 amino acids. Trimming stripped 7 bases from V and 0 bases from J, with 7 bases between. Germline CDR1 MNHEY, CDR2 SVGAGI.

The gene calls are TRBV5-1 and TRBJ2-7; no reliable D call. The CDR3 length is 14 residues. Germline V gives CDR1 SGHRS, CDR2 YFSETQ. V was shortened by 0 bases and J by 2 bases, with 9 bases between the two germline ends. CDR3 coding DNA: TGCGCCAGCAGCTTGGATTCGAATCCCTACGAGCAGTACTTC. Translating it yields CASSLDSNPYEQYF.

This clone was found once. J is TRBJ2-7 and V is TRBV2, with no clear D. This CDR3 is built from 15 residues. V was trimmed by 0 bases and J by 3 bases, leaving 12 bases between them. Germline V lookup: CDR1 SNHLY, CDR2 FYNNEI. CDR3 DNA sequence: TGTGCCAGCAGTGAAGCGCCACCCCGGTACTACGAGCAGTACTTC. It is translated as CASSEAPPRYYEQYF.

This sequence joins TRBV18 and TRBJ2-5; D is ambiguous. V lost 5 bases and J 3 bases, leaving 4 bases between the germline ends. The CDR3 totals 11 residues. Per the germline V gene, CDR1 is KGHSH and CDR2 is LQKENI. The CDR3 loop reads CASSEEETQYF. In DNA, the CDR3 is TGTGCCAGCTCAGAAGAAGAGACCCAGTACTTC.

The chain has TRBV29-1 and TRBJ2-7; D gene uncertain. Germline CDR1 reads SQVTM; CDR2 reads ANQGSEA. There are 14 residues in the CDR3. Between the trimmed V and J ends, which lost 1 base and 6 bases, there was a span of 16 bases. CDR3 in amino acids: CSVEAAGIPGEQYF. The DNA for the CDR3 is TGCAGCGTTGAAGCGGCCGGAATCCCAGGCGAGCAGTACTTC.

V gene TRBV18 combines with J gene TRBJ1-4, with D perhaps matching TRBD1 (5 bases). Trimming shortened V by 1 base and J by 3 bases, and 12 bases separated the two germline ends. The germline CDR1 and CDR2 sequences are KGHSH and LQKENI. The CDR3 contains 16 residues. The CDR3 sequence: CASSPQTVGANEKLFF. The CDR3 nucleotides are TGTGCCAGCTCACCACAGACAGTTGGGGCTAATGAAAAACTGTTTTTT.

J is TRBJ2-2 and V is TRBV2, with D possibly being TRBD1 (5 bases). Germline V gene data show CDR1 as SNHLY and CDR2 as FYNNEI. This CDR3 region has 14 residues. V shed 5 bases and J shed 1 base, with 8 bases lying between them. The CDR3 coding sequence is TGTGCCAGCAGTCGACAGTTGAACACCGGGGAGCTGTTTTTT. Translated: CASSRQLNTGELFF.

This chain uses TRBV5-4 with TRBJ2-2; 8 nucleotides align to TRBD1. The V gene's germline CDR1 is SGHNT and CDR2 YYREEE (reference sequence). With V trimmed by 3 bases and J by 3 bases, 7 bases remained unmatched. The CDR3 is 16 residues long. The CDR3 sequence is CASSSRTGRHTGELFF. In DNA, the CDR3 is TGTGCCAGCAGCTCTCGGACAGGGCGGCACACCGGGGAGCTGTTTTTT.

The V gene is TRBV4-1, the J gene TRBJ2-3; 13 bases agree with TRBD2. Trimming at V came to 3 bases and at J to 6 bases, leaving 6 bases not matched to a gene. The length of the CDR3 is 16 residues. Germline CDR1 and CDR2: MGHRA and YSYEKL. CDR3 nucleotides: TGCGCCAGCAGCCACATACTAGCGGGGGGGCCCGATACGCAGTATTTT. As protein: CASSHILAGGPDTQYF.

The chain links TRBV30 to TRBJ1-3; the D is unclear. Germline values: CDR1 GTSNPN, CDR2 SVGIG (reference sequence). This CDR3 has 13 residues. Between the trimmed V and J ends, which lost 0 bases and 1 base, there was a span of 4 bases. The CDR3, as DNA: TGTGCCTGGAGTGTGCAGTCTGGAAACACCATATATTTT. Amino acids: CAWSVQSGNTIYF.

CDR3: CATSHGTGEGYTF. In DNA form, the CDR3 reads TGTGCCACCTCGCACGGGACAGGGGAGGGCTACACCTTC. The V gene is TRBV6-1, the J gene TRBJ1-2; 10 bases agree with TRBD1. The V and J ends lost 10 bases and 8 bases, in that order; junction bases with no gene match: 10. Looked up from germline, CDR1 is MNHNS and CDR2 is SASEGT. There are 13 residues in the CDR3.

This clone occurred a few times. V is TRBV30 and J is TRBJ1-1; 7 positions match TRBD1. Germline lookup yields CDR1 GTSNPN and CDR2 SVGIG (reference sequence). Trimming cost V 2 bases and J 1 base; bases outside gene matches: 7. The CDR3 covers 15 residues. For the CDR3, the DNA is TGTGCCTGGAGTCCCCGGACAGGATGGAACACTGAAGCTTTCTTT. It codes for CAWSPRTGWNTEAFF.

The chain links TRBV7-3 to TRBJ2-7, with 11 bases matching TRBD2. The CDR3 is 15 residues long. Germline-derived CDR1 and CDR2 are SGHTA and FQGTGA. With V trimmed by 5 bases and J by 4 bases, 7 bases remained unmatched. The chain's CDR3 is CASSHGTSGPYEQYF. CDR3 sequence (DNA): TGTGCCAGCAGCCATGGGACTAGCGGACCTTACGAGCAGTACTTC.

The CDR3 sequence: CASGLGTYNEQFF. CDR3 nucleotides: TGTGCTAGTGGTTTGGGGACTTACAATGAGCAGTTCTTC. The rearrangement joins TRBV12-5 to TRBJ2-1; TRBD2 is a possible D gene (5 bases). Germline assignment: CDR1 LGHNT and CDR2 FRNRAP. This CDR3 has 13 amino acids. Trimming took off 1 base at V and 4 bases at J, with 5 bases between the two ends.

The genes are TRBV11-3 and TRBJ2-5; 9 bases map to TRBD2. This CDR3 is 15 amino acids long. The J segment lost 2 bases and the V segment lost 5 bases, leaving 6 bases of the junction unmatched. Per germline, CDR1 SGHNT and CDR2 YENEEA. CDR3 region: CASSRSGGQQETQYF. The CDR3 DNA is TGTGCCAGCAGCCGTAGCGGGGGCCAACAAGAGACCCAGTACTTC. The entire variable domain, with the rest obtained from reference TRBV11-3 and TRBJ2-5, is as follows: EAGVVQSPRYKIIEKKQPVAFWCNPISGHNTLYWYLQNLGQGPELLIRYENEEAVDDSQLPKDRFSAERLKGVDSTLKIQPAELGDSAVYLCASSRSGGQQETQYFGPGTRLLVL.

This clone was detected only once. The V gene is TRBV7-3, the J gene TRBJ2-5; no reliable D call. The end of the DNA is better explained by TRBJ2-7, so the J call may be wrong. CDR3 length equals 9 residues. Germline CDR1 SGHTA, CDR2 FQGTGA. DNA of the CDR3: TGTGCCAACCATTACGAGCAGTACTTC. Translation gives CANHYEQYF.

This chain joins TRBV7-2 and TRBJ2-7; D unresolved. Germline CDR1 SGHTA, CDR2 FQGNSA. The CDR3 spans 16 residues. V dropped 5 bases and J dropped 0 bases, with 17 bases sitting between them. The CDR3 DNA reads as TGTGCCAGCAGCCCAGGTAAGTCGGCCGACTCCTACGAGCAGTACTTC. It yields the protein CASSPGKSADSYEQYF. The whole variable domain, remainder taken from reference TRBV7-2 and TRBJ2-7, is GAGVSQSPSNKVTEKGKDVELRCDPISGHTALYWYRQSLGQGLEFLIYFQGNSAPDKSGLPSDRFSAERTGGSVSTLTIQRTQQEDSAVYLCASSPGKSADSYEQYFGPGTRLTVT.